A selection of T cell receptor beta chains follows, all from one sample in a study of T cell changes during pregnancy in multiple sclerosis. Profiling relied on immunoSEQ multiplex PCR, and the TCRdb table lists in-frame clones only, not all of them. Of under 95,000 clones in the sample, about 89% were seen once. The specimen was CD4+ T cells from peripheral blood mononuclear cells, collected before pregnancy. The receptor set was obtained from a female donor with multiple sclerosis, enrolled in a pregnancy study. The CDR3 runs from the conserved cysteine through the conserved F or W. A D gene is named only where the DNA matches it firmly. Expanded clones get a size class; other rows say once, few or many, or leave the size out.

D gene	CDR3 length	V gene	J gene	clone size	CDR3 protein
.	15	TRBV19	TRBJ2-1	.	CASSIAATSYNEQFF
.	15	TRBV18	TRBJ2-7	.	CASSRGAGIDYEQYF
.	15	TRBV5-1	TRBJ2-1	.	CASSLEAGGFNEQFF
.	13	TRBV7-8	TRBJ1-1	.	CASSFQGITEAFF
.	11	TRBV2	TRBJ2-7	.	CASSDSYEQYF
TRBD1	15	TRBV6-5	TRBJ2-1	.	CASSYSGQGAGEQFF
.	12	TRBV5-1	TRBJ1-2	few	CASSLDRDGYTF
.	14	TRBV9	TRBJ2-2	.	CASSREFNTGELFF
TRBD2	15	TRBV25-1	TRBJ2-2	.	CASSEVGGWTGELFF
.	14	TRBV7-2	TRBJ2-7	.	CASSLAGRPYEQYF